This passage covers 3 T cell receptor beta chains from one sample sequenced in a study of cytomegalovirus exposure and HLA in healthy donors. PCR amplification relied on 60 Vbeta primers (plus 13 Jbeta primers). Clones were read by immunoSEQ multiplex PCR, and TCRdb kept only the in-frame ones, dropping some. In the table there are about 120,000 clones, 6.5% to 9.5% of which are singletons. The sequencing input was PBMCs. These receptors were taken from a woman aged 40 to 50 in good health and CMV-seropositive.

The rearrangement uses TRBV4-1 and TRBJ1-1; TRBD1 might be the D (5 bases). The CDR3 covers 13 residues. V dropped 7 bases and J dropped 4 bases, with 13 bases sitting between them. Germline values: CDR1 MGHRA, CDR2 YSYEKL. The CDR3 DNA follows: TGCGCCAGCAATCCCACCGGGGGCACTGAAGCTTTCTTT. It is translated as CASNPTGGTEAFF.

This clone showed up just a few times. This chain joins TRBV4-2 and TRBJ2-1; 10 bases are a match to TRBD2. The germline gives CDR1 LGHNA, CDR2 YNFKEQ. V dropped 3 bases and J dropped 2; count of bases not matched to a gene: 4. The CDR3 runs 16 residues. The CDR3 loop reads CASSQSGGGAYNEQFF. CDR3 sequence (DNA): TGTGCCAGCAGCCAGAGCGGGGGGGGCGCCTACAATGAGCAGTTCTTC.

This clone was counted a few times. The V call is TRBV6-6, the J call TRBJ2-7; 10 nucleotides line up with TRBD2. Germline V CDR1 and CDR2: MNHNY, SVGAGI (reference sequence). V was pared by 6 bases and J by 2 bases, with 1 base of the junction left unmatched. The CDR3 has 13 residues. Written as DNA, the CDR3 is TGTGCCAGCAGCCTAGCGGGGGCCTACGAGCAGTACTTC. Translated: CASSLAGAYEQYF.